These 17 T cell receptor beta chains came from one sample sequenced in a study of blood T cell repertoires in COVID-19. Method: immunoSEQ multiplex PCR; TCRdb's copy keeps in-frame clones and lacks some. The table records roughly 170,000 clones, approximately 79% of them present only once. Sample: peripheral blood. These receptors originate from a woman of 80 years or more with acute or convalescent COVID-19.

The genes are TRBV20-1 and TRBJ2-7, with TRBD1 matching over 8 bases. CDR1 is DFQATT, CDR2 SNEGSKA, per germline (reference sequence). Trimming cost V 5 bases and J 7 bases; bases outside gene matches: 4. The CDR3 is made up of 11 amino acids. The CDR3, as DNA: TGCAGTGCTCGACAGGGGTATGAGCAGTACTTC. Amino acid sequence: CSARQGYEQYF.

This chain links TRBV5-1 with TRBJ2-2; D ambiguous. V lost 2 bases and J 1 base, leaving 9 bases between the germline ends. This CDR3 is 15 amino acids long. Per the germline V gene, CDR1 is SGHRS and CDR2 is YFSETQ. The CDR3 nucleotides read TGCGCCAGCAGCTTCTTACTCGTGAACACCGGGGAGCTGTTTTTT. This encodes CASSFLLVNTGELFF.

V is TRBV18 and J is TRBJ1-5, with D maybe TRBD1 (6 bases). This CDR3 is built from 15 residues. Trimming took 2 bases from V and 5 from J, leaving 13 bases between them. The germline V gene encodes CDR1 KGHSH and CDR2 LQKENI. In nucleotides, the CDR3 is TGTGCCAGCTCACCAGCGGGGGCAGTGGATCAGCCCCAGCATTTT. It specifies CASSPAGAVDQPQHF. The full variable domain, with the rest looked up from reference TRBV18 and TRBJ1-5, is NAGVMQNPRHLVRRRGQEARLRCSPMKGHSHVYWYRQLPEEGLKFMVYLQKENIIDESGMPKERFSAEFPKEGPSILRIQQVVRGDSAAYFCASSPAGAVDQPQHFGDGTRLSIL.

The chain is built from TRBV6-1 and TRBJ1-5, with 12 positions matching TRBD1. Germline trimming cut 1 base from V and 7 bases from J; bases unmatched to any gene: 11. CDR1 MNHNS and CDR2 SASEGT come from the germline V gene. The CDR3 is 18 residues long. The CDR3 DNA sequence: TGTGCCAGCAGTGAAGGCCTGGGACAGGGGGCGTCTGAACAGCCCCAGCATTTT. Protein sequence: CASSEGLGQGASEQPQHF.

The chain employs TRBV29-1 and TRBJ2-7, with 8 bases matching TRBD2. The CDR3 has 13 residues. V was clipped by 5 bases and J by 0 bases; unmatched bases: 3. Germline lookup yields CDR1 SQVTM and CDR2 ANQGSEA. The DNA for the CDR3 is TGCAGCGTTACTAGCGGAAGCTCCTACGAGCAGTACTTC. Protein product: CSVTSGSSYEQYF.

This clone showed up just once. V and J are TRBV5-1 and TRBJ1-2; weak D call: TRBD1 (6 bases). The V end was cut by 0 bases, the J end by 4 bases, with 13 bases between. The CDR3 contains 15 residues. Germline V gene lookup returns CDR1 SGHRS and CDR2 YFSETQ. This chain's CDR3 is CASSLVTGNLYGYTF. DNA of the CDR3: TGCGCCAGCAGCTTGGTGACAGGTAACCTCTATGGCTACACCTTC.

This clone has just a few counts. The chain links TRBV5-1 to TRBJ1-3; 12 bases agree with TRBD1. There are 17 residues in the CDR3. With V trimmed by 4 bases and J by 2 bases, 7 bases remained unmatched. The germline CDR1 and CDR2 sequences are SGHRS and YFSETQ. The CDR3 DNA is TGCGCCAGCAGCACGGGGACAGGGGGCATAACTGGAAACACCATATATTTT. It specifies CASSTGTGGITGNTIYF.

V gene TRBV5-1 combines with J gene TRBJ2-7, with D possibly TRBD2 on 6 matching bases. CDR1 is SGHRS and CDR2 is YFSETQ in the germline V gene. V lost 7 bases, J lost 5 bases, and 13 bases lay in between. This CDR3 spans 12 amino acids. CDR3 protein: CASSPAGNEQYF. The CDR3 region has the DNA TGCGCCAGCTCCCCCGCGGGAAACGAGCAGTACTTC.

This clone has a handful of counts. This chain joins TRBV5-4 and TRBJ1-3; no reliable D call. The CDR3 is 14 amino acids. Germline V gene data show CDR1 as SGHNT and CDR2 as YYREEE (reference sequence). V was trimmed by 0 bases and J by 4 bases, leaving 8 bases between them. CDR3 in amino acids: CASSLGGYGNTIYF. CDR3 DNA: TGTGCCAGCAGCTTGGGAGGGTACGGAAACACCATATATTTT.

This clone was seen once. The chain links TRBV5-4 to TRBJ2-1, with 9 bases identical to TRBD1. Germline V gene data show CDR1 as SGHNT and CDR2 as YYREEE (reference sequence). The CDR3 sequence is 18 residues long. V lost 4 bases and J lost 9; bases outside the gene matches: 20. CDR3 in DNA: TGTGCCAGCAGCCCAATGGTCGTTCCGGGACAGGGTGTCGGTGAGCAGTTCTTC. It yields the protein CASSPMVVPGQGVGEQFF.

V is TRBV2 and J is TRBJ1-1; 9 bases are shared with TRBD1. V lost 7 bases and J lost 5; bases outside the gene matches: 11. The CDR3 loop spans 15 amino acids. In germline, CDR1 is SNHLY, CDR2 FYNNEI. CDR3: CASNPGQGTGTEAFF. For the CDR3, the DNA is TGTGCCAGCAATCCGGGACAGGGTACAGGAACTGAAGCTTTCTTT. The whole variable domain, remainder taken from reference TRBV2 and TRBJ1-1, is EPEVTQTPSHQVTQMGQEVILRCVPISNHLYFYWYRQILGQKVEFLVSFYNNEISEKSEIFDDQFSVERPDGSNFTLKIRSTKLEDSAMYFCASNPGQGTGTEAFFGQGTRLTVV.

CDR3 nucleotides: TGTGCCAGCAGTGACCCCGGGACTAGTCTTCATGAGCAGTTCTTC. Translation gives CASSDPGTSLHEQFF. The chain couples TRBV6-4 to TRBJ2-1; TRBD2 matches 8 bases. Losses at the gene ends were 2 bases for V and 8 bases for J; bases not matched to a gene: 8. Germline-derived CDR1 and CDR2 are MRHNA and SNTAGT. This CDR3 comprises 15 residues.

This clone was counted only a few times. This chain uses TRBV6-6 with TRBJ2-2; D possibly corresponds to TRBD1 (6 bases). V dropped 7 bases and J dropped 2 bases, with 17 bases sitting between them. CDR1 is MNHNY and CDR2 is SVGAGI in the germline V gene (reference sequence). The CDR3 spans 16 residues. CDR3 DNA: TGTGCCAGCACCTACCATTCAGGGGCCAACACCGGGGAGCTGTTTTTT. Translated: CASTYHSGANTGELFF.

This clone was recorded many times. The V call is TRBV7-3, the J call TRBJ2-7, with D tentatively TRBD1 (5 bases). Trimming took 2 bases from V and 4 from J, leaving 15 bases between them. Germline loops: CDR1 SGHTA, CDR2 FQGTGA. This CDR3 contains 15 residues. DNA of the CDR3: TGTGCCAGCAGCTTATGGGTGGGGCCCTCGTACGAGCAGTACTTC. Its translation: CASSLWVGPSYEQYF.

The gene calls are TRBV19 and TRBJ2-3; D is unresolved. The CDR3 runs 13 residues. V dropped 3 bases and J dropped 6 bases, with 10 bases sitting between them. Germline V gene lookup returns CDR1 LNHDA and CDR2 SQIVND (reference sequence). The CDR3, as DNA: TGTGCCAGTAGTATGTCTCGCCGGGATACGCAGTATTTT. Translated, it gives CASSMSRRDTQYF.

The gene calls are TRBV5-1 and TRBJ2-5; possibly TRBD2 for D (5 bases). The CDR3 consists of 13 residues. Germline CDR1 reads SGHRS; CDR2 reads YFSETQ. The germline V and J ends were trimmed by 4 bases and 4 bases, with 11 bases remaining between them. The CDR3 sequence is CASSPGGGETQYF. The CDR3 DNA is TGCGCCAGCAGCCCCGGTGGAGGAGAGACCCAGTACTTC.

This chain joins TRBV20-1 and TRBJ2-7; a possible D gene is TRBD1 (5 bases). Trimming removed 5 bases from V and 6 bases from J, with 11 bases in between. The CDR3 length is 11 residues. Per germline, CDR1 DFQATT and CDR2 SNEGSKA (reference sequence). Written as DNA, the CDR3 is TGCAGTGCTGGGCCACAGGTCGAGCAGTACTTC. It encodes CSAGPQVEQYF.